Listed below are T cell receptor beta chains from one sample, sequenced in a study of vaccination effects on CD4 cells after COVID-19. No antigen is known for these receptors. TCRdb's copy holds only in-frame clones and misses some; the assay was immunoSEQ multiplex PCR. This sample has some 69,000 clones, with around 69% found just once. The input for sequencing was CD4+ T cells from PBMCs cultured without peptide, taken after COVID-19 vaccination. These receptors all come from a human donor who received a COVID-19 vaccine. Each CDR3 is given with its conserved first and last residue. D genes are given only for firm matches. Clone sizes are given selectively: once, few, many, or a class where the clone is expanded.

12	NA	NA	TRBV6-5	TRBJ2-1	TGTGCCAGCAGTCTTCTGACAATGGAGCAGTTCTTC	CASSLLTMEQFF
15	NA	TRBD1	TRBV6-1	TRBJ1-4	TGTGCCAGCAGTGAAGCGGGACAGGGGTACGAAAAACTGTTTTTT	CASSEAGQGYEKLFF
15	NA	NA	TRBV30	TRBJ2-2	TGTGCCTGGAGTGTACCAGGGCTGAACACCGGGGAGCTGTTTTTT	CAWSVPGLNTGELFF
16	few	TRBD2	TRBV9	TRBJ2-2	TGTGCCAGCAGCTATACTTCCCAGCGGGGGTTCGGGGAGCTGTTTTTT	CASSYTSQRGFGELFF
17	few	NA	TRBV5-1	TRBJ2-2	TGCGCCAGCAGCTTGGGAAACACTGCCTCTTCCCCCGGGGAGCTGTTTTTT	CASSLGNTASSPGELFF
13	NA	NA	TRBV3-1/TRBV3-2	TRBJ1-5	TGTGCCAGCAGCCCTTTCGTAGGACAGCCCCAGCATTTT	CASSPFVGQPQHF
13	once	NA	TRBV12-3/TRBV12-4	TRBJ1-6	TGTGCCAGCAGTCCGATGGATAATTCACCCCTCCACTTT	CASSPMDNSPLHF
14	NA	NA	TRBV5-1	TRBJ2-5	TGCGCCAGCTCCGGGACTCTCCCCGGGGAGACCCAGTACTTC	CASSGTLPGETQYF
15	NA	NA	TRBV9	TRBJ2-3	TGTGCCAGCAGCGTAGTAGGGCATAGCACAGATACGCAGTATTTT	CASSVVGHSTDTQYF
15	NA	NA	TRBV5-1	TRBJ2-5	TGCGCCAGCAGCTACGACGGAGAAGATCAAGAGACCCAGTACTTC	CASSYDGEDQETQYF
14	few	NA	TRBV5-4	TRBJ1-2	TGTGCCAGCAGCTTGGACCCGGCGAACTATGGCTACACCTTC	CASSLDPANYGYTF
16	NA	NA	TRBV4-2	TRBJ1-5	TGTGCCAGCAGCCAAGATTCGGGGGCAAGCAATCAGCCCCAGCATTTT	CASSQDSGASNQPQHF
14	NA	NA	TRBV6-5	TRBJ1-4	TGTGCCAGCAGTCCGGGGGGGGCGCGGGAAAAACTGTTTTTT	CASSPGGAREKLFF
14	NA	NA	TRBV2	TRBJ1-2	TGTGCCAGCAGTGAATCGGTAGGGCGGCGTGGCTACACCTTC	CASSESVGRRGYTF
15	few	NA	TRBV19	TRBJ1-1	TGTGCCAGTAGTCAAAGGACACTCTTGAACACTGAAGCTTTCTTT	CASSQRTLLNTEAFF
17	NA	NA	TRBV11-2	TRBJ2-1	TGTGCCAGCAGACGCAACCTAGCGTTATACTCCTACAATGAGCAGTTCTTC	CASRRNLALYSYNEQFF
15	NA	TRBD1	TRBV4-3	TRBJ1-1	TGCGCCAGCAGCCCGGGGACAGGGTCGGGCACTGAAGCTTTCTTT	CASSPGTGSGTEAFF
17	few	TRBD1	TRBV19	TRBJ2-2	TGTGCCAGTAGTATCCTAGCTCACAGGGGGAACACCGGGGAGCTGTTTTTT	CASSILAHRGNTGELFF
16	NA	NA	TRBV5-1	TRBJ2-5	TGCGCCAGCAGCTTGTTTACCGGGACAAGTCAAGAGACCCAGTACTTC	CASSLFTGTSQETQYF
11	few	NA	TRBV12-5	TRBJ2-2	TGTGCTAGTGGTGACACCGGGGAGCTGTTTTTT	CASGDTGELFF
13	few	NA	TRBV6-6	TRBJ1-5	TGTGCCAGCAGCCGGGACAAAAATCAGCCCCAGCATTTT	CASSRDKNQPQHF
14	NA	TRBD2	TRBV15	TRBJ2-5	TGTGCCACCAGCAGTAGCGGGGGGGTGGAGACCCAGTACTTC	CATSSSGGVETQYF